The T cell receptor beta chain under discussion was sequenced for a study of blood T cell repertoires in COVID-19. Study as a whole: Samples representing acute and convalescent COVID-19 were sourced from the United States, Italy and Spain.

The CDR3 is 12 residues long. Germline-derived CDR1 and CDR2 are KGHSH and LQKENI. V gave up 6 bases and J gave up 5 bases, with 10 bases separating them. This clone has just a few counts. This sample includes further DNA sequences coding for the same CDR3. TCRdb's table, derived via immunoSEQ multiplex PCR, lists solely in-frame clones and lacks some. The sample lists around 250,000 clones, around four fifths seen once, with roughly 5.7% in the top ten. The specimen sequenced was peripheral blood. The TCR comes from a man older than 75 with acute or convalescent COVID-19. The gene calls are TRBV18 and TRBJ1-2; D not certain. The CDR3 DNA sequence: TGTGCCAGCTCGCCAGGACTGTATGGCTACACCTTC. It yields the protein CASSPGLYGYTF.